This entry is about one T cell receptor beta chain. Its target is unknown. Data came from immunoSEQ multiplex PCR; TCRdb stores just in-frame clones and leaves some out. The sample holds 80,000 to 100,000 clones, 94% seen once. The data belong to a study of OX40 agonist ivuxolimab in advanced cancers. Study information: Ivuxolimab, which patients received intravenously every 2 weeks, was dosed at 0.01 to 10 mg/kg. Patients undergoing dose escalation presented with hepatocellular carcinoma, melanoma, renal cell or head and neck cancer. The group had a mean age of around 64 years, ranged from 23 to 79, and was around 86% male.

Study-level points and caveats: Within 6 weeks, CD4+ and CD8+ blood T cells expanded clonally at 0.1 to 3.0 mg/kg.

The CDR3 runs to 17 residues. V was pared by 4 bases and J by 2 bases, with 10 bases of the junction left unmatched. Germline V gene data show CDR1 as MGHRA and CDR2 as YSYEKL. Sequences were derived from CD4+ or CD8+ T cells sorted from blood, sampled in a trial of the OX40 agonist ivuxolimab. The origin of this receptor is an adult with an advanced solid tumor such as melanoma, head and neck, liver or kidney cancer. The V call is TRBV4-1, the J call TRBJ2-3; TRBD1 aligns across 9 bases. CDR3 in amino acids: CASSLYQTGGPTDTQYF. CDR3 bases: TGCGCCAGCAGCCTATACCAGACAGGGGGTCCCACAGATACGCAGTATTTT.